This entry lists 12 T cell receptor delta chains sequenced from one sample in a study of gamma-delta T cells after stem cell transplantation. TCRdb fed the RT-PCR reads into CATT to redo clone calling. The sample includes roughly 4,700 delta-chain clones, approximately 1.9% of them seen just once. Sequencing was carried out using gamma-delta T cells. The receptors derive from a human donor. It is not recorded whose cells these are; they may come from a transplant donor.

This clone turned up a few times. This chain links TRDV2 with TRDJ1; 10 bases align to TRDD3. The CDR3 has 17 residues. The V gene's germline CDR1 is GEAIGNYY and CDR2 EKD. Losses at the gene ends were 2 bases for V and 0 bases for J; bases not matched to a gene: 8. This chain's CDR3 is CACDKLLGDSNTDKLIF. CDR3 nucleotide sequence: TGTGCCTGTGACAAGTTACTGGGGGATTCCAACACCGATAAACTCATCTTT.

Concerning this clone itself: This DNA's translation and the protein TCRdb lists, from a much larger clone, do not match at residue 4, likely due to a read error; the protein shown is translated from the DNA. The CDR3: CACETVTGGQSNNKLIF. The DNA of the CDR3 is TGTGCCTGTGAGACCGTTACTGGGGGACAAAGCAACAATAAACTCATCTTT. The chain recombines TRDV2 with TRDJ1; 9 positions match TRDD3. Germline loops: CDR1 GEAIGNYY, CDR2 EKD. The CDR3 loop spans 17 amino acids. Germline trimming cut 4 bases from V and 6 bases from J; bases unmatched to any gene: 17.

This clone was seen more than once but under ten times. This probably arose from a read error, given a far larger clone one base away. This specimen includes other DNA sequences encoding the same CDR3. The chain employs TRDV2 and TRDJ3, with TRDD3 matching over 8 bases. Germline V gives CDR1 GEAIGNYY, CDR2 EKD. V lost 3 bases and J lost 1; bases outside the gene matches: 10. The length of the CDR3 is 19 residues. In nucleotides, the CDR3 is TGTGCCTGTGACGTAACTGGGGGTCGGAGTTCCTGGGACACCCGACAGATGTTTTTC. Translated, it gives CACDVTGGRSSWDTRQMFF.

The chain carries TRDV2 and TRDJ1; 12 bases are a match to TRDD3. Unmatched junction bases numbered 25, after V lost 0 bases and J lost 0 bases. The CDR3 sequence is 24 residues long. Germline V gene lookup returns CDR1 GEAIGNYY and CDR2 EKD. CDR3 region: CACDTLLPTRVLGDTQLYTDKLIF. The DNA of the CDR3 is TGTGCCTGTGACACCCTCCTTCCTACGAGGGTACTGGGGGATACACAGTTGTACACCGATAAACTCATCTTT.

About this clone: Given a far larger clone just one base away, this is likely a sequencing read error. Other DNA sequences in this specimen translate into the identical CDR3. This sequence joins TRDV2 and TRDJ1; 8 bases agree with TRDD3. Germline CDR1 reads GEAIGNYY; CDR2 reads EKD. CDR3 length: 17 amino acids. The CDR3 loop is CACDTPFTGGNTDKLIF. CDR3 nucleotides: TGTGCCTGCGACACCCCCTTTACTGGGGGGAACACCGATAAACTCATCTTT.

There are a few counts of this clone. This may be a read error: a much more frequent sequence differs by one nucleotide. J is TRDJ1 and V is TRDV2, with D possibly being TRDD3 (6 bases). The CDR3 totals 19 residues. The germline CDR1 and CDR2 sequences are GEAIGNYY and EKD. CDR3 in DNA: TGTGCCTGTGACACCGTAGGGGGTGCTGGGGCACGGTACACCGATAAACCCATCTTT. As protein: CACDTVGGAGARYTDKPIF.

This clone was detected a few times. TCRdb's entry gives the protein of a much larger clone, which mismatches this DNA's translation at residue 6, likely from a read error; the protein reported here is translated from the DNA. The chain links TRDV2 to TRDJ3; TRDD3 aligns across 8 bases. The CDR3 has 19 residues. V lost 0 bases, J lost 0 bases, and 6 bases stayed unmatched. The germline V gene encodes CDR1 GEAIGNYY and CDR2 EKD. The CDR3 bases are TGTGCCTGTGACACCATAGGGGATACCAGCTCCTGGGACACCCGACAGATGTTTTTC. It is translated as CACDTIGDTSSWDTRQMFF.

This clone has a count of ten or more. The chain couples TRDV2 to TRDJ1, with 8 nucleotides matching TRDD3. The CDR3 sequence is 16 residues long. CDR1 GEAIGNYY and CDR2 EKD come from the germline V gene. The V gene end was trimmed by 4 bases and the J gene end by 0 bases; junction bases not matched to a gene: 9. CDR3 DNA sequence: TGTGCCTGTGAATCGTTAGTGGGGGATTACACCGATAAACTCATCTTT. Translated: CACESLVGDYTDKLIF.

This clone was found a few times. This DNA's translation differs at residue 10 from TCRdb's protein, which comes from a much larger clone; a read error is likely, and the protein shown is translated from the DNA. This CDR3 is CACLLLGDKCDKLIF. The CDR3, as DNA: TGTGCCTGTCTTCTACTGGGGGATAAGTGCGATAAACTCATCTTT. The chain employs TRDV2 and TRDJ1; 11 nucleotides agree with TRDD3. The CDR3 spans 15 residues. Germline assignment: CDR1 GEAIGNYY and CDR2 EKD. V gave up 6 bases and J gave up 4 bases; unmatched junction bases: 9.

This clone has at least ten counts. A read error is the likely source, as a far larger clone sits one nucleotide away. The gene calls are TRDV2 and TRDJ1; 7 nucleotides align to TRDD3. V shed 5 bases and J 0 bases; nucleotides not matched to a gene: 14. The CDR3 has 17 amino acids. Per germline, CDR1 GEAIGNYY and CDR2 EKD. The CDR3 nucleotides are TGTGCCTGTGGCACGGTGGGGGACCCCGAGGACACCGATAAACTCATCTTT. Its protein is CACGTVGDPEDTDKLIF.

To note about this clone: The amino acid sequence in TCRdb belongs to a much larger clone and departs from this DNA's translation at residue 6, likely a sequencing read error; the sequence shown is translated from the DNA. The chain couples TRDV2 to TRDJ1; 7 bases align to TRDD3. Germline CDR1 is GEAIGNYY and CDR2 is EKD. This CDR3 has 16 amino acids. The trim removed 0 bases at V and 2 bases at J, leaving 8 bases unmatched. CDR3 bases: TGTGCCTGTGACACCGTATCTGGGGGGTCAACCGATAAACTCATCTTT. Translated: CACDTVSGGSTDKLIF.

A remark on this clone: A far larger clone is just one base off, so this is likely a read error. At the DNA level, this CDR3 is encoded by other sequences in the same sample as well. The CDR3 here is CACDILLGDTADKLIF. In DNA form, the CDR3 reads TGTGCCTGTGACATTCTACTGGGCGATACGGCCGATAAACTCATCTTT. The chain has TRDV2 and TRDJ1, with D perhaps matching TRDD3 (6 bases). V was cut by 2 bases and J by 3 bases, with 18 bases left in between. Germline CDR1 GEAIGNYY, CDR2 EKD. This CDR3 spans 16 amino acids.